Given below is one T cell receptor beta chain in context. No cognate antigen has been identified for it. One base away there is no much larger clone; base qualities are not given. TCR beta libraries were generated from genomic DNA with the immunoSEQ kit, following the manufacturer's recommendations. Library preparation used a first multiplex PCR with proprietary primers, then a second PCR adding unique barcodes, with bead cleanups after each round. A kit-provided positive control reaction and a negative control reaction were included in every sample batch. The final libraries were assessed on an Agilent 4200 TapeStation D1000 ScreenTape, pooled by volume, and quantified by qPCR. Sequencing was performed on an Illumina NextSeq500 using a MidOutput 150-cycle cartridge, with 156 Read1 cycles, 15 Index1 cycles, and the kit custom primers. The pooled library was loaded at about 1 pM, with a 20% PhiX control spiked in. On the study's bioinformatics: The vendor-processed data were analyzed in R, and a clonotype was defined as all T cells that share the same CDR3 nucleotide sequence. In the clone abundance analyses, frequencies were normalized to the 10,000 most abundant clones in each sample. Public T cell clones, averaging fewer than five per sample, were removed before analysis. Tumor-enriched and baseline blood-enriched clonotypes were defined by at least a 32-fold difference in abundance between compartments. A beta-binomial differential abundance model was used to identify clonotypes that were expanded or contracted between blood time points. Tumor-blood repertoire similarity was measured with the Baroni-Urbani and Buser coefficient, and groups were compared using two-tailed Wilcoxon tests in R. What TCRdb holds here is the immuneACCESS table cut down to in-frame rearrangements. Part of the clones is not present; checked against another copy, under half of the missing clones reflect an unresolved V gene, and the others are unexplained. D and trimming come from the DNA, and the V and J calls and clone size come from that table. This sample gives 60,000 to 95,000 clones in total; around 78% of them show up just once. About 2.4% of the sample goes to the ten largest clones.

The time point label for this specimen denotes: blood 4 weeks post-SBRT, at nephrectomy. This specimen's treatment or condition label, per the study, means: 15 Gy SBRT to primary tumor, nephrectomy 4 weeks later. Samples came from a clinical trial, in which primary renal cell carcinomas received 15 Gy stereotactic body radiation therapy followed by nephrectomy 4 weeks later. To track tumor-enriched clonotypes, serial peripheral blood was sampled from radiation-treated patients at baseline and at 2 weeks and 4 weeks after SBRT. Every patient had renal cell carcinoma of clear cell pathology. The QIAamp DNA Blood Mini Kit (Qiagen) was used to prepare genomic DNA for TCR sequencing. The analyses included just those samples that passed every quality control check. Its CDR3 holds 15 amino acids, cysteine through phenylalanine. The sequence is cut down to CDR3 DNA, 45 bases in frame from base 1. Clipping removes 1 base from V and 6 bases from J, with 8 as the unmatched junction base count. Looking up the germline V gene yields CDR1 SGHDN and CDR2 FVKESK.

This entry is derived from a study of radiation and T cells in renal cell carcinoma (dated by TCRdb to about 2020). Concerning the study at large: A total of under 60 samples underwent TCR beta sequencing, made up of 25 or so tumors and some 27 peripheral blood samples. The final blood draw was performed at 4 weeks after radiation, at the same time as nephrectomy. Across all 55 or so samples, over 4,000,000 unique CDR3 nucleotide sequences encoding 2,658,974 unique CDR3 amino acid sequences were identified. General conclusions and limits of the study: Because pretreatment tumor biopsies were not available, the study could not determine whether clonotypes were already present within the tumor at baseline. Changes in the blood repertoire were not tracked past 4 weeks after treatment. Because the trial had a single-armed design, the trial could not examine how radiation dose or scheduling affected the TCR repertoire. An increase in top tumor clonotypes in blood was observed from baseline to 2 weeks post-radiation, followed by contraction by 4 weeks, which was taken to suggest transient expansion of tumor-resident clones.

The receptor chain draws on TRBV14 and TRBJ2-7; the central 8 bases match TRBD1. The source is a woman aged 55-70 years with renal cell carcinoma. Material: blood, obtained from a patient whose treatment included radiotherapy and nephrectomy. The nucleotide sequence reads TGTGCCAGCAGCCAAGGACAGGGGTATACTAGCGAGCAGTACTTC. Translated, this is CASSQGQGYTSEQYF.